This T cell receptor (beta chain) was found in a study of T-cell reconstitution after alpha-beta-depleted transplantation in children. In its sample, this clonotype was seen a few times. This CDR3 is 15 amino acids long. V was shortened by 0 bases and J by 1 base, with 9 bases between the two germline ends. CDR1 and CDR2 from the germline V gene are SGHVS and FQNEAQ. A library of TCRbeta sequences, prepared with unique molecular identifiers, was generated. TCRdb independently ran MiXCR on the PCR reads; one entry per CDR3 protein. The data show over 200,000 distinct CDR3 sequences, under 9.5% seen once.

Sequenced material: PBMCs from the stem cell graft donor, taken from the stem cell graft. The chain carries TRBV7-8 and TRBJ2-5; D uncertain. The clonotype comes from a human donor who donated a stem cell graft to a child with acute lymphoblastic leukemia. CDR3 coding DNA: TGTGCCAGCAGCTTAGCGGGCAGTATCCAAGAGACCCAGTACTTC. It encodes CASSLAGSIQETQYF.